The clone carrying this T cell receptor beta chain was found many times. Both iRepertoire HTBI primers and Arm-PCR of CDR3 regions were used to build the TCR beta libraries. One entry per CDR3 protein, called by TCRdb with MiXCR from the multiplex PCR reads. The table shows 600,000 to 650,000 distinct CDR3 sequences, with less than 20% occurring only once. These data are taken from a study of regulatory T cells in long-lasting Graves disease. Study-level information: Prior antithyroid drug treatment in newly diagnosed Graves' patients lasted under 3 months.

Germline values: CDR1 SEHNR, CDR2 FQNEAQ (reference sequence). This CDR3 is built from 13 residues. V was cut by 5 bases and J by 4 bases, with 10 bases left in between. Time point indicated: newly diagnosed GD, antithyroid drugs for less than 3 months. Extracted PBMC RNA gave rise to the TCR library. The same sample was also used in a study of T cells in Graves' hyperthyroidism and ophthalmopathy. Per that paper: TCR CDR3 regions were first amplified by RT-PCR with HTBI primers.

The receptor was derived from a woman aged 30 to 39 with Graves disease. The rearrangement joins TRBV7-9 to TRBJ2-3; D is possibly TRBD1 or TRBD2 (5 bases each). The material sequenced was peripheral blood mononuclear cells (PBMCs), taken at new diagnosis, from a patient treated with antithyroid drugs. The chain's CDR3 is CASSLRDPDTQYF. The CDR3 region has the DNA TGTGCCAGCAGCCTCAGGGACCCAGATACGCAGTATTTT. The entire variable domain, with the rest obtained from reference TRBV7-9 and TRBJ2-3, is as follows: DTGVSQNPRHKITKRGQNVTFRCDPISEHNRLYWYRQTLGQGPEFLTYFQNEAQLEKSRLLSDRFSAERPKGSFSTLEIQRTEQGDSAMYLCASSLRDPDTQYFGPGTRLTVL.